The 21 T cell receptor beta chains reported below all come from one sample, sequenced in a study of T cell repertoires in cytomegalovirus infection. TCRdb reprocessed the reads with MiXCR, giving one entry per CDR3 protein. In the table there are 200,000 to 300,000 distinct CDR3 sequences, 9.1% of which are singletons. The sequenced sample consisted of PBMCs. Every receptor here comes from a human donor in good health (CMV status not recorded). Some clones in this sample may be carry-over from other donors' samples.

The sample holds many counts of this clonotype. V and J are TRBV7-3 and TRBJ1-2; 9 nucleotides align to TRBD1. Trimming cost V 4 bases and J 6 bases; bases outside gene matches: 3. CDR3 length equals 13 residues. Germline assignment: CDR1 SGHTA and CDR2 FQGTGA. DNA of the CDR3: TGTGCCAGCAGCTACAGGACAGGGGATGGCTACACCTTC. Protein: CASSYRTGDGYTF. The whole variable domain, remainder taken from reference TRBV7-3 and TRBJ1-2, is GAGVSQTPSNKVTEKGKYVELRCDPISGHTALYWYRQSLGQGPEFLIYFQGTGAADDSGLPNDRFFAVRPEGSVSTLKIQRTERGDSAVYLCASSYRTGDGYTFGSGTRLTVV.

The chain is built from TRBV5-6 and TRBJ1-1; 12 bases line up with TRBD1. Unmatched junction bases numbered 5, after V lost 7 bases and J lost 4 bases. Per the germline V gene, CDR1 is SGHDT and CDR2 is YYEEEE. The CDR3 spans 14 residues. The CDR3 loop is CASGDRGLGTEAFF. The CDR3 region has the DNA TGTGCCAGCGGGGACAGGGGGCTGGGCACTGAAGCTTTCTTT.

The chain links TRBV6-1 to TRBJ2-3, with D tentatively TRBD2 (6 bases). Trimming left V 8 bases short and J 2 bases short, with 17 bases between. This CDR3 comprises 15 residues. The germline V gene encodes CDR1 MNHNS and CDR2 SASEGT. In nucleotides, the CDR3 is TGTGCCAGCCAATTGGGACTGATATACACAGATACGCAGTATTTT. This encodes CASQLGLIYTDTQYF.

The sample holds many counts of this clonotype. The genes are TRBV7-2 and TRBJ2-1; TRBD2 aligns across 8 bases. This CDR3 is 16 amino acids long. Losses at the gene ends were 1 base for V and 0 bases for J; bases not matched to a gene: 2. Germline values: CDR1 SGHTA, CDR2 FQGNSA. The CDR3 spells CASSLGRGGSYNEQFF. For the CDR3, the DNA is TGTGCCAGCAGCTTAGGACGGGGGGGCTCCTACAATGAGCAGTTCTTC.

In its sample, this clonotype was seen many times. The chain employs TRBV7-7 and TRBJ1-6; D is unclear. The length of the CDR3 is 12 residues. CDR1 SSHAT and CDR2 FNYEAQ come from the germline V gene (reference sequence). CDR3 nucleotide sequence: TGTGCTAGACTTGGGTTAAAATCACCCCTCCACTTT. It translates to CARLGLKSPLHF.

This clonotype was detected ten times or more. The chain recombines TRBV7-2 with TRBJ2-7; 7 bases match TRBD1. This CDR3 is 16 amino acids long. V gave up 4 bases and J gave up 7 bases; unmatched junction bases: 16. CDR1 and CDR2 (germline): SGHTA, FQGNSA. The CDR3 reads CASSSSGQTYTGEQYF. The DNA of the CDR3 is TGTGCCAGCAGCTCATCGGGACAGACCTACACAGGGGAGCAGTACTTC. The variable domain in full, with the rest retrieved from reference TRBV7-2 and TRBJ2-7, is GAGVSQSPSNKVTEKGKDVELRCDPISGHTALYWYRQSLGQGLEFLIYFQGNSAPDKSGLPSDRFSAERTGGSVSTLTIQRTQQEDSAVYLCASSSSGQTYTGEQYFGPGTRLTVT.

This clonotype was seen many times. J is TRBJ1-2 and V is TRBV19; possible D gene TRBD1, 5 bases. The germline V and J ends were trimmed by 4 bases and 5 bases, with 8 bases remaining between them. Germline V gene lookup returns CDR1 LNHDA and CDR2 SQIVND (reference sequence). The CDR3 runs 12 residues. The DNA for the CDR3 is TGTGCCAGTAGTACAGGGAAATATGGCTACACCTTC. Protein product: CASSTGKYGYTF. Together with reference TRBV19 and TRBJ1-2, the CDR3 gives the full variable domain: DGGITQSPKYLFRKEGQNVTLSCEQNLNHDAMYWYRQDPGQGLRLIYYSQIVNDFQKGDIAEGYSVSREKKESFPLTVTSAQKNPTAFYLCASSTGKYGYTFGSGTRLTVV.

The V call is TRBV18, the J call TRBJ2-1; the D gene is possibly TRBD1 (5 bases). This CDR3 is built from 15 residues. Germline lookup yields CDR1 KGHSH and CDR2 LQKENI. Trimming removed 1 base from V and 13 bases from J, with 20 bases in between. CDR3 nucleotides: TGTGCCAGCTCACCACTAGGGAACAGGAAAGGAGAACAGTTCTTC. It specifies CASSPLGNRKGEQFF.

This clonotype occurred many times. The chain is built from TRBV12-3 or TRBV12-4 and TRBJ2-1; TRBD2 matches at 12 bases. The junction had 7 bases not matched to a gene; V was cut back by 6 bases and J by 7 bases. The CDR3 is 15 amino acids. The CDR3 loop is CASSRTSGAQNEQFF. The CDR3 region has the DNA TGTGCCAGCAGCCGGACTAGCGGGGCTCAGAATGAGCAGTTCTTC.

This clonotype has more than one count but fewer than ten. This chain connects TRBV7-2 to TRBJ2-3, with 9 bases identical to TRBD2. J gave up 0 bases and V 3 bases, and 10 bases lay outside the gene matches. CDR1 and CDR2 (germline): SGHTA, FQGNSA. The CDR3 runs to 18 residues. This CDR3 reads CASSFQAGGRSSTDTQYF. Written as DNA, the CDR3 is TGTGCCAGCAGCTTTCAAGCGGGGGGACGCTCTAGCACAGATACGCAGTATTTT.

This chain uses TRBV29-1 with TRBJ2-7; 10 bases fit TRBD2. Germline V gives CDR1 SQVTM, CDR2 ANQGSEA. The CDR3 spans 15 residues. V gave up 4 bases and J gave up 7 bases; unmatched junction bases: 13. CDR3: CSVVSGLAGEGEQYF. CDR3 nucleotides: TGCAGCGTTGTTTCTGGGCTAGCGGGAGAGGGAGAGCAGTACTTC.

This chain links TRBV7-9 with TRBJ1-1; TRBD1 matches 7 bases. Germline assignment: CDR1 SEHNR and CDR2 FQNEAQ (reference sequence). The CDR3 extends over 19 amino acids. J lost 8 bases, V lost 5 bases, and 26 bases had no gene match. In DNA form, the CDR3 reads TGTGCCAGCAGCCCCCAACGAAATTCACAGGGGCTGAGGCCATACGAAGCTTTCTTT. It codes for CASSPQRNSQGLRPYEAFF. The full variable domain, rest sourced from reference TRBV7-9 and TRBJ1-1, is DTGVSQNPRHKITKRGQNVTFRCDPISEHNRLYWYRQTLGQGPEFLTYFQNEAQLEKSRLLSDRFSAERPKGSFSTLEIQRTEQGDSAMYLCASSPQRNSQGLRPYEAFFGQGTRLTVV.

V and J are TRBV20-1 and TRBJ2-3, with D perhaps TRBD2 (7 bases). Germline loops: CDR1 DFQATT, CDR2 SNEGSKA (reference sequence). The CDR3 covers 15 residues. Trimming stripped 6 bases from V and 2 bases from J, with 18 bases between. Here the CDR3 reads CSASLGGALTDTQYF. Here the CDR3 DNA reads TGCAGTGCGTCCCTGGGGGGGGCCCTCACAGATACGCAGTATTTT.

This clonotype came up many times. J is TRBJ1-5 and V is TRBV7-2, with 7 bases aligning to TRBD1. Unmatched junction bases numbered 4, after V lost 5 bases and J lost 0 bases. The CDR3 has 15 amino acids. Germline values: CDR1 SGHTA, CDR2 FQGNSA. CDR3 sequence reads: CASSRDRNSNQPQHF. The CDR3 coding sequence is TGTGCCAGCAGCCGGGACAGAAATAGCAATCAGCCCCAGCATTTT.

The chain combines TRBV27 with TRBJ2-2; unclear D gene. The CDR3 is 17 amino acids. V lost 5 bases and J 2 bases, leaving 18 bases between the germline ends. Germline V lookup: CDR1 MNHEY, CDR2 SMNVEV (reference sequence). The CDR3 DNA is TGTGCCAGCAGTCCAAACCCGGCGAGATCCAACACCGGGGAGCTGTTTTTT. It codes for CASSPNPARSNTGELFF.

The chain links TRBV20-1 to TRBJ1-1, with a tentative D call TRBD1 (5 bases). This CDR3 comprises 14 residues. Trimming removed 5 bases at V and 5 bases at J, with 18 bases between. The V gene's germline CDR1 is DFQATT and CDR2 SNEGSKA (reference sequence). CDR3 coding DNA: TGCAGTGCTGTCTCTTACAGGAAGGGTACTGAAGCTTTCTTT. This gives the protein CSAVSYRKGTEAFF.

This clonotype was seen repeatedly, ten times or more. This sequence joins TRBV7-2 and TRBJ1-2; D might be TRBD1 (6 bases). The germline CDR1 and CDR2 sequences are SGHTA and FQGNSA. V lost 1 base to trimming and J lost 6 bases, with 15 bases between them. The CDR3 runs 15 residues. CDR3 residues: CASSLVVGGLNGYTF. Here the CDR3 DNA reads TGTGCCAGCAGCTTAGTGGTTGGGGGCCTAAATGGCTACACCTTC.

At least ten counts were recorded for this clonotype. The rearrangement uses TRBV12-3 or TRBV12-4 and TRBJ2-7; 9 bases agree with TRBD2. With 3 bases clipped from V and 4 bases from J, the junction kept 19 bases outside the gene matches. The CDR3 loop spans 19 amino acids. CDR3 nucleotides: TGTGCCAGCAGTTTGCCCGGGAAGGCTTCAGGACTAGCGCGGTACGAGCAGTACTTC. Protein sequence: CASSLPGKASGLARYEQYF.

This clonotype was picked up many times. V usage is TRBV7-2 and J usage is TRBJ2-1; 9 bases align to TRBD1. Unmatched junction bases numbered 5, after V lost 3 bases and J lost 5 bases. CDR1 and CDR2 from the germline V gene are SGHTA and FQGNSA. The CDR3 has 15 residues. The CDR3 loop reads CASSFDGTGNNEQFF. CDR3 nucleotides: TGTGCCAGCAGCTTTGATGGGACAGGGAACAATGAGCAGTTCTTC.

In its sample, this clonotype was seen many times. This rearrangement joins TRBV7-2 to TRBJ1-2; D not certain. Germline CDR1 is SGHTA and CDR2 is FQGNSA. CDR3 length equals 14 residues. V was clipped by 4 bases and J by 1 base, with 10 bases between them. In DNA form, the CDR3 reads TGTGCCAGCAGCTCCGTCGGCAGTAACTATGGCTACACCTTC. Protein: CASSSVGSNYGYTF.

This clonotype has ten or more counts. The rearrangement uses TRBV14 and TRBJ1-6; no definite D call. Germline assignment: CDR1 SGHDN and CDR2 FVKESK. Trimming took 4 bases from V and 8 from J, leaving 18 bases between them. The CDR3 consists of 16 residues. CDR3 residues: CASSLTRAISDSPLHF. The CDR3 DNA reads as TGTGCCAGCAGCCTCACCCGTGCTATATCGGATTCACCCCTCCACTTT.